A single T cell receptor beta chain is shown here with its context. Each CDR3 protein gets one entry after TCRdb re-called the PCR reads with MiXCR. There are 100,000 or so distinct CDR3 sequences in the sample; around 23% occur only once, and more than 0.85% lies in the top ten. Per the germline V gene, CDR1 is MNHEY and CDR2 is SMNVEV (reference sequence). The CDR3 is made up of 14 amino acids. The V and J ends lost 5 bases and 3 bases, in that order; junction bases with no gene match: 7. The sample belongs to a study of molecular identifiers for immune sequencing clone quantification. In the sort, naive CD8 T cells were defined as CD8+CD4-CCR7+CD45RA+.

The chain recombines TRBV27 with TRBJ2-7; TRBD1 aligns across 7 bases. This clonotype originated in a human donor in good health. Some libraries in this study had Jurkat cell RNA spiked in. What was sequenced was naive CD8+ T cells from blood, with Jurkat cell RNA spiked in. The subset denotes: FACS-sorted CD8+CD4-CCR7+CD45RA+ naive T cells. This chain's CDR3 is CASSPRTGDYEQYF. In DNA form, the CDR3 reads TGTGCCAGCAGTCCCCGGACAGGTGACTACGAGCAGTACTTC.